This T cell receptor (beta chain) appears in the sequencing data of a study of shared clonotypes between healthy human individuals (dated by TCRdb to the early 2020s). With regard to the full study: The cohort comprised two women and a few men aged 18 to 49 years. Each donor's leukapheresis produced roughly between roughly 0.94 and 9.5 billion PBMCs. To estimate repertoire size and how much clonotype sharing occurs between individuals, the study deeply sequenced the blood TCR repertoires of several healthy adults. Different laboratories and diverse techniques were used to prepare libraries and sequence TCR repertoires, to increase sequencing depth and limit assay-specific biases. Per donor, three plates each were used for CD4 naive and CD4 memory, two for CD8 naive, and one for CD8 memory.

On this clone: What this receptor recognizes is not known. No base quality information exists; no much larger clone differs at one position.

Between the V and J ends, shortened by 1 base and 6 bases respectively, the junction contains 11 bases. The CDR3 spans 13 residues, from the cysteine through the phenylalanine. Just CDR3 DNA is preserved here, 39 bases in frame from base 1. CDR1 and CDR2, per the germline V gene, are SGHRS and YFSETQ. Using the deep immunoSEQ assay, multiplex PCR amplified TCR CDR3 regions from genomic DNA. Extracted genomic DNA from each cell subset was spread evenly across all wells of several immunoSEQ 96-well plates, with each plate serving as a replicate. For sorted subsets, each replicate PCR was loaded with 200 ng genomic DNA, equivalent to 30,000 or so T cell genomes. Purified libraries were measured with a Qubit 3.0 fluorometer, size-checked on a Bioanalyzer 2100, and measured again with the KAPA Library Quantification kit. A separate single-read 150-cycle Illumina NextSeq 550 flow cell was used to sequence each immunoSEQ 96-well plate. As for how the authors treated the data: Because only junctional sequences without quality scores were contained in the immunoSEQ output, filtering matching that applied to full-length reads could not be performed. Sequences were annotated with PyIR, a Python wrapper for IgBLAST v1.9, using IMGT germline references to assign V/J genes and CDR3. Reads with weak V/J assignments (E-value above 1e-6), missing CDR3, stop codons, out-of-frame junctions, or ambiguous translated residues were removed. V3J clonotypes were defined by identical inferred V gene, J gene, and CDR3 amino acid sequence. Percentage overlap between repertoires was calculated by dividing the number of shared unique clonotypes by the size of the smaller repertoire. Three approaches were used to assess repertoire richness: RTK rarefaction, the Chao1 estimator, and Recon v2.1 estimates of unobserved clonotypes. Generation probabilities for all TCRbeta clonotypes obtained by the gDNA method from several donors were computed using OLGA. Drawn from immuneACCESS, this table holds only the in-frame rearrangements with V and J called that TCRdb kept. Clones are partly lost; checked studies trace under half to an unresolved V gene and leave the rest unexplained. From that table come the V and J calls and clone size; the DNA was used to work out D and trimming. The sample includes about 1.5 million clones, with 96% observed a single time. The biggest ten clones account for over 1% of the sample.

Donors were healthy HIV-negative adults with no recently reported acute infections or vaccinations. Every donor was a Caucasian adult residing in Nashville, Tennessee, USA. Magnetic negative selection was used to enrich CD4+ T cells, after which naive cells were positively selected on CD45RA and the negative fraction became the memory subset. After blood collection by leukapheresis, PBMCs were isolated using Ficoll-Histopaque density gradient centrifugation and then cryopreserved in the vapor phase of liquid nitrogen. Analytical flow cytometry was used to check the purity and quantity of each magnetically sorted T cell population. Genomic DNA was isolated from every sorted fraction and measured by UV absorbance on a Nanodrop 2000c. What the authors observed across the whole study: Pairwise subsampling indicated that sequencing depth was expected to affect the degree of clonotype sharing among donors. Even with the large sequencing depth, rarefaction of the sorted-subset datasets indicated that sequencing was incomplete. Because the study included only a small number of donors, the genetic and exposure-history diversity represented was limited. Estimated clonotype richness was generally larger for naive than for memory subsets. Sampling was limited to blood, and TCR repertoires in tissue likely differ from TCR repertoires in blood. Across a few donors, 5% to 6% of naive CD4, approximately 3.6% of naive CD8, roughly 2.2% of memory CD4, and 0.3% to 0.45% of memory CD8 clonotypes were shared. Compared with non-shared clonotypes, clonotypes shared by all four sorted-subset donors had higher generation probabilities.

Recombination joined TRBV5-1 with TRBJ2-7; the D region is possibly TRBD1 or TRBD2, each matching across 6 bases. This TCR came from a man younger than 40 in good health. The material sequenced was naive CD4+ T cells sorted from blood. In light of the paper, this sample's cell subset or site label describes: CD45RA+ positively selected. CDR3 loop: CASSLSGGREQYF. The DNA sequence is given as TGCGCCAGCAGCTTGAGTGGGGGGCGCGAGCAGTACTTC.